Given below is one T cell receptor (beta chain) in context. This clone's antigen is unknown. No base-level quality is on record; no much larger clone is a single base apart. Donors formed part of the validation cohort, which comprised 95 to 150 subjects and was distinct from the first cohort of fewer than 750 subjects. Libraries were made using the immunoSEQ multiplex PCR assay. Processing in the source paper ran as follows. A statistical classification framework was developed to diagnose cytomegalovirus status using the catalog of TCR beta chain sequences. The clones in this table, taken by TCRdb from immuneACCESS, are in-frame only. Not every clone is retained; where verified, under half of the shortfall comes from an unresolved V gene, and the cause of the rest is unknown. For V, J and clone size, that table is used; D and trimming come from the DNA. The sample includes over 120,000 clones, with around 90% observed a single time. Of the sample, under 8% falls within the top ten clones.

CDR1 and CDR2 (ENHRY, SYGVKD) derive from the germline V gene. Inclusive of the bounding cysteine and phenylalanine, the CDR3 is 13 residues long. The retained sequence is limited to the CDR3, 39 bases, with the frame set at the first base. Trimming takes 3 bases off V and 4 bases off J; junction bases not matched to a gene: 2. The data were taken from a study of cytomegalovirus exposure and HLA in healthy donors (TCRdb year 2017). In the study overall: The 666 repertoires of the first cohort and the approximately 130 validation repertoires were produced on the same platform, according to a later analysis. The study aimed to test whether signatures of past pathogen exposure could be identified by cataloging public T cell receptors. The study combined high-throughput TCR immunosequencing, statistical association of individual TCRs with disease status, and machine learning to predict cytomegalovirus infection status. In addition to the first cohort of hundreds of subjects, a separate validation cohort of about 120 different subjects was used. The investigation overall reported the following: The classifier was reported to diagnose cytomegalovirus status with high specificity and sensitivity in both the original cohort and the validation cohort. Most TCR sequences were observed very rarely across donors, whereas some public TCRs were present in many individuals. The authors suggested that the approach could potentially be generalized to other disease states and immunological phenotypes. The validation cohort had no HLA typing available for a later analysis, so co-occurrence within that cohort was assessed over all 120 or so repertoires. The study gave a list of 150 to 200 TCR beta chains associated with cytomegalovirus. Of the cluster scores, 94% were above 0 in a later analysis, which found that TCRs clustered in the first cohort also tended to co-occur in the 120 or so validation repertoires. A few of the identified cytomegalovirus-associated TCR beta chains were confirmed in vitro to be specific for cytomegalovirus antigens.

The V gene is TRBV10-3 and the J gene is TRBJ2-5, with 7 junctional bases fitting TRBD1. The sample was PBMCs. The receptor was isolated from a woman aged 25 to 39 in good health and CMV-seropositive. The CDR3 protein: CAISDRQGETQYF. The DNA is as follows: TGTGCCATCAGTGATCGACAGGGAGAGACCCAGTACTTC.